This T cell receptor (beta chain) was sequenced in a study of T cell responses to AZD1222 COVID-19 vaccine. Whole-study results and caveats: Recipients of AZD1222 seropositive at baseline numbered only 5 or 6. Most donors were white British, females outnumbered males, and clonal diversity was possibly underestimated. Repertoire sampling occurred only after the peak T cell response.

This clone was seen a single time. The antigen remains unidentified. CDR3 length equals 16 residues. In germline, CDR1 is MRHNA, CDR2 SNTAGT. The V segment lost 0 bases and the J segment 7 bases; nucleotides outside the gene matches: 8. Sequenced by immunoSEQ multiplex PCR; TCRdb stores in-frame clones only, minus some. The sample shows under 150,000 clones, 93% of them seen only once. The rearrangement uses TRBV6-4 and TRBJ2-2; 7 bases align to TRBD1. The origin of this receptor is an adult in good health. This specimen was peripheral blood, taken on day 0 of AZD1222 vaccination. The CDR3 region has the DNA TGTGCCAGCAGTGACTCGTTCGCCAGGGGGTTCGGGGAGCTGTTTTTT. It encodes CASSDSFARGFGELFF.